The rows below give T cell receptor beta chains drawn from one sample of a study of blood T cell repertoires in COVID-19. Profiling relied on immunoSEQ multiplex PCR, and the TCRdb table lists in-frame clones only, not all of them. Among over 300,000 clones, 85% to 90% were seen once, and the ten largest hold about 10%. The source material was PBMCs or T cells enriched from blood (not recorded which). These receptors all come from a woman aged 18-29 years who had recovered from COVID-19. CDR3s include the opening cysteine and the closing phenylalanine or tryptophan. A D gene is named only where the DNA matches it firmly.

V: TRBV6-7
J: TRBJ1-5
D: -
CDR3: CASRLQGNQPQHF
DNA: TGTGCCAGCAGATTACAGGGAAATCAGCCCCAGCATTTT

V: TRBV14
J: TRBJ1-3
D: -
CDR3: CASSQDQWGLRRDTIYF
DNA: TGTGCCAGCAGCCAAGATCAGTGGGGCTTACGTCGAGACACCATATATTTT

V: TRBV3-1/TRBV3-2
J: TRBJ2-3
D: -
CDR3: CASSSLRTESTDTQYF
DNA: TGTGCCAGCAGTTCGCTGAGGACAGAAAGCACAGATACGCAGTATTTT

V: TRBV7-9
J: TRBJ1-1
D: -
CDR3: CASSFLGSGNTEAFF
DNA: TGTGCCAGCAGCTTCCTTGGGAGCGGGAACACTGAAGCTTTCTTT

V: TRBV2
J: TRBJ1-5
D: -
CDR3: CASSEPGLNQPQHF
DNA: TGTGCCAGCAGTGAACCGGGACTCAATCAGCCCCAGCATTTT

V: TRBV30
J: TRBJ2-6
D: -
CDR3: CAWSGGASGANVLTF
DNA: TGTGCCTGGAGTGGCGGGGCCTCTGGGGCCAACGTCCTGACTTTC

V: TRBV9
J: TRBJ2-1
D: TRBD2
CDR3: CASSVGGGFSSYNEQFF
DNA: TGTGCCAGCAGCGTCGGCGGGGGGTTTAGCTCCTACAATGAGCAGTTCTTC

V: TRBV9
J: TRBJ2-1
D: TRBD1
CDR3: CASSAGTGVNEQFF
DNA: TGTGCCAGCAGCGCCGGGACAGGGGTCAATGAGCAGTTCTTC

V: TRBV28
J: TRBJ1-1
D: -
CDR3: CASSSPAATEAFF
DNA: TGTGCCAGCAGTTCCCCGGCGGCCACTGAAGCTTTCTTT

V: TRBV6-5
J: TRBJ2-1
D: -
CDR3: CARWATLTYNEQFF
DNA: TGTGCCAGGTGGGCGACCCTTACCTACAATGAGCAGTTCTTC

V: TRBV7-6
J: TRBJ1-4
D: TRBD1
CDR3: CASSPSSRTGAHLLEKLFF
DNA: TGTGCCAGCAGCCCATCAAGTAGGACAGGGGCTCATCTATTAGAAAAACTGTTTTTT

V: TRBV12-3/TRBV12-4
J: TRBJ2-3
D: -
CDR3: CASTFSDTQYF
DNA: TGTGCCAGCACCTTTTCCGATACGCAGTATTTT

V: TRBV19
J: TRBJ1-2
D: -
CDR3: CASSIDHDDPITGYGYTF
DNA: TGTGCCAGTAGTATAGACCACGATGACCCGATAACCGGGTATGGCTACACCTTC

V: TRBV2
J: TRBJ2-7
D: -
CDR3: CASSEGVQNLYEQYF
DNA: TGTGCCAGCAGTGAAGGTGTTCAGAATCTCTACGAGCAGTACTTC

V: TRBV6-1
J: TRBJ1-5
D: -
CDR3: CASSDLVGLNQPQHF
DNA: TGTGCCAGCAGTGACCTAGTCGGCCTAAATCAGCCCCAGCATTTT

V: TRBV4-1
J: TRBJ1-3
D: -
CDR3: CASSQMGPSSGNTIYF
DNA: TGCGCCAGCAGCCAGATGGGGCCGAGCTCTGGAAACACCATATATTTT